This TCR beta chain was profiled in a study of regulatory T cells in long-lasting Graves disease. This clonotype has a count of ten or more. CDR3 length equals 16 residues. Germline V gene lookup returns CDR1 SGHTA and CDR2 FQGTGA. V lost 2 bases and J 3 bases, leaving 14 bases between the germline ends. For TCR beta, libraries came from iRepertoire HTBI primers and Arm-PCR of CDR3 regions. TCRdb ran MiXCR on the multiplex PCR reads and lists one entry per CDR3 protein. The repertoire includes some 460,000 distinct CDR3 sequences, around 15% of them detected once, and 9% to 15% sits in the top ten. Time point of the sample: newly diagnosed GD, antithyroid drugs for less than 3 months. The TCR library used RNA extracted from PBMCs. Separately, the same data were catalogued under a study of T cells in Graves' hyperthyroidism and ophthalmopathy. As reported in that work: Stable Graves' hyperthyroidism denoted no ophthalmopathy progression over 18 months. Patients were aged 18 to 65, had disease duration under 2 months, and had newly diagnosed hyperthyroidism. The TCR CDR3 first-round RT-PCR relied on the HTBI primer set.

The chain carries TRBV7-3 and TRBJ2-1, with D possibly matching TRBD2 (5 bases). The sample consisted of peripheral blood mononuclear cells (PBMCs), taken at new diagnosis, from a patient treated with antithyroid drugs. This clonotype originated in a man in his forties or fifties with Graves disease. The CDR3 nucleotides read TGTGCCAGCAGCTTATCCCGGGATCTCGGCTACAATGAGCAGTTCTTC. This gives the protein CASSLSRDLGYNEQFF.